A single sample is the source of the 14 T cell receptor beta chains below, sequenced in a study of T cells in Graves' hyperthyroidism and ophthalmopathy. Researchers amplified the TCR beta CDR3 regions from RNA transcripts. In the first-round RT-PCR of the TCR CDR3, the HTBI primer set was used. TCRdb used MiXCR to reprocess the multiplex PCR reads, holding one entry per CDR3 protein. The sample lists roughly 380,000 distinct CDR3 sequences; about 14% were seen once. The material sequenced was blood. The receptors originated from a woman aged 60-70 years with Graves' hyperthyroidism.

The CDR3: CASSLGAAFGQPQHF. The DNA for the CDR3 is TGTGCCAGCAGCTTAGGCGCAGCTTTCGGACAGCCCCAGCATTTT. This chain uses TRBV7-9 with TRBJ1-5, with D hard to call. CDR3 length equals 15 residues. The V end lost 1 base, the J end lost 7 bases, and 14 bases lay between the germline ends. Germline V gene lookup returns CDR1 SEHNR and CDR2 FQNEAQ (reference sequence).

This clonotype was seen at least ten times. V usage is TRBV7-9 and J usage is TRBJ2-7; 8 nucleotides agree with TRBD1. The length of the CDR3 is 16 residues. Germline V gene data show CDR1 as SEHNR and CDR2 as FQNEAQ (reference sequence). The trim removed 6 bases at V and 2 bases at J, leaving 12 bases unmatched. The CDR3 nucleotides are TGTGCCAGCAGTCCTCGACAGGGGTTAACTCCCTACGAGCAGTACTTC. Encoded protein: CASSPRQGLTPYEQYF.

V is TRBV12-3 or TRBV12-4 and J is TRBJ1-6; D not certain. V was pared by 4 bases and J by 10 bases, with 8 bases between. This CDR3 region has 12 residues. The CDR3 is CASSSPRSPLHF. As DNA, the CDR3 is TGTGCCAGCAGTTCCCCGAGGTCACCCCTCCACTTT.

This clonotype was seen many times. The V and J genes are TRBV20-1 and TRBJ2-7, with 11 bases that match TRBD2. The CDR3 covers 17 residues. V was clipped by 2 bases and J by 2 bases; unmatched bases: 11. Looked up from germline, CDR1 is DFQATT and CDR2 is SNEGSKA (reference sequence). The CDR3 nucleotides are TGCAGTGCTAGATCCCCCCCCTTACTAGCGGGGGCCTACGAGCAGTACTTC. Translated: CSARSPPLLAGAYEQYF.

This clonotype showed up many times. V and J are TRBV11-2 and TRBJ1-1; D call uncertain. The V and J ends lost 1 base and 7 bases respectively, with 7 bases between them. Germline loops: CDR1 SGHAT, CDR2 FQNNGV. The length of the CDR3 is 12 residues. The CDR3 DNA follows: TGTGCCAGCAGCTTAGGCCCTTATGAAGCTTTCTTT. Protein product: CASSLGPYEAFF.

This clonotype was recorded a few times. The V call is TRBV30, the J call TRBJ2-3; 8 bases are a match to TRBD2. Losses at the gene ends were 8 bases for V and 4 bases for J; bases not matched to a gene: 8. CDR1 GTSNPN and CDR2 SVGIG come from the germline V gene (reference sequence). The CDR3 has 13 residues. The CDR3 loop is CARARREADTQYF. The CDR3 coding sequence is TGTGCCCGGGCGAGGCGGGAGGCAGATACGCAGTATTTT. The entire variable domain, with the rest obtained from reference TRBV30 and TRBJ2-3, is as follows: SQTIHQWPATLVQPVGSPLSLECTVEGTSNPNLYWYRQAAGRGLQLLFYSVGIGQISSEVPQNLSASRPQDRQFILSSKKLLLSDSGFYLCARARREADTQYFGPGTRLTVL.

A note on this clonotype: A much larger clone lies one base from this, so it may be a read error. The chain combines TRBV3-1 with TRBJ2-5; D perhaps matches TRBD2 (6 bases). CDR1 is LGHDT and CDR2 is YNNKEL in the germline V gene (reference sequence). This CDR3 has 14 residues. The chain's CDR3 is CASSQGSRPAGMDF. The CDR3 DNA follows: TGTGCCAGCAGCCAAGGGAGTCGGCCCGCGGGGATGGACTTC.

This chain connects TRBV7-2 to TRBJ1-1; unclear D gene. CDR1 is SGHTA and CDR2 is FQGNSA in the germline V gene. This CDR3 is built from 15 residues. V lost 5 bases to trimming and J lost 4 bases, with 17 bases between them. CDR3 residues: CASSQDPDSGTEAFF. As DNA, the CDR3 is TGTGCCAGCAGCCAAGATCCAGATTCGGGCACTGAAGCTTTCTTT.

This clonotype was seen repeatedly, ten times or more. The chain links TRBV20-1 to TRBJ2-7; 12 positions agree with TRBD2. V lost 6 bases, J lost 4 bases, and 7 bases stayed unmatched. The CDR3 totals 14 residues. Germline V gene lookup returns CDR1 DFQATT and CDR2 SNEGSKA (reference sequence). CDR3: CSALGLAGIYEQYF. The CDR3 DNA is TGCAGTGCCCTAGGACTAGCGGGGATATACGAGCAGTACTTC.

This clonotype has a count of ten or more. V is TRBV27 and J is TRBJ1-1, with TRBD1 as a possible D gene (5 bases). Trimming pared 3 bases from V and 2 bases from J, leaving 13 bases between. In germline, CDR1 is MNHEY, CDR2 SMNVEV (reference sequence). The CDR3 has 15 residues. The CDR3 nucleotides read TGTGCCAGCAGTTTCGCTAGGGGCCTCAACACTGAAGCTTTCTTT. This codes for CASSFARGLNTEAFF.

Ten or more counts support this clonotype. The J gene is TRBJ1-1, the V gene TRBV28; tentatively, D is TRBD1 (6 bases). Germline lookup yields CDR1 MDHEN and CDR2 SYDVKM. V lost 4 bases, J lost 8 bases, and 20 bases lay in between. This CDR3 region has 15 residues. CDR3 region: CASSYPGSGTQEAFF. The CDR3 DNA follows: TGTGCCAGCAGTTACCCAGGATCCGGGACACAAGAAGCTTTCTTT.

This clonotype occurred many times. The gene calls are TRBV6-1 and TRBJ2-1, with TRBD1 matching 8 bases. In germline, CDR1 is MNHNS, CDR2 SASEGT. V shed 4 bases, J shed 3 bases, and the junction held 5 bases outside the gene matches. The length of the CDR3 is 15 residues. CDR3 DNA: TGTGCCAGCAGTGTACTCAGGGGGCTCTACAATGAGCAGTTCTTC. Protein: CASSVLRGLYNEQFF.

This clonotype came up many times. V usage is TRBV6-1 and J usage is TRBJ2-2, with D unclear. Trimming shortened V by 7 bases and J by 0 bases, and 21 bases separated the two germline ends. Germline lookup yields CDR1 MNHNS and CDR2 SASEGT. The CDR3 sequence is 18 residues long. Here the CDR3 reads CASNPTNRPITNTGELFF. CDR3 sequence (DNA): TGTGCCAGCAACCCTACGAACAGACCTATAACGAACACCGGGGAGCTGTTTTTT.

The CDR3 spells CSADMSRLMADTQYF. For the CDR3, the DNA is TGCAGTGCGGACATGTCCCGACTCATGGCAGATACGCAGTATTTT. The V call is TRBV20-1, the J call TRBJ2-3, with D maybe TRBD1 (5 bases). V lost 6 bases, J lost 4 bases, and 20 bases lay in between. Germline V gives CDR1 DFQATT, CDR2 SNEGSKA (reference sequence). The CDR3 is made up of 15 amino acids.